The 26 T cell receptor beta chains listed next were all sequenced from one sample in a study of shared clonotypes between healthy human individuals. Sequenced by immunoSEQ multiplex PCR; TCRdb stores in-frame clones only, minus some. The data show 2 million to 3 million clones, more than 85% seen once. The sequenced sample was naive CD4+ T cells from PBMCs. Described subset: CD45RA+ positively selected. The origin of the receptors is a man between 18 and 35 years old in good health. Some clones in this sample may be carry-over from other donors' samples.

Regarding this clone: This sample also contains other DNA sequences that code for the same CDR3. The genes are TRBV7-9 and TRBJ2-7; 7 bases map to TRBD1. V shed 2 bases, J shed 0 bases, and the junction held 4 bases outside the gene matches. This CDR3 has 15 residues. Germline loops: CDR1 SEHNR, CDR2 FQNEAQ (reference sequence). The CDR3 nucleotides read TGTGCCAGCAGCTTACGGGCAGGGGGCTCCTACGAGCAGTACTTC. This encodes CASSLRAGGSYEQYF. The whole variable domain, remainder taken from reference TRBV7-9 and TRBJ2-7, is DTGVSQNPRHKITKRGQNVTFRCDPISEHNRLYWYRQTLGQGPEFLTYFQNEAQLEKSRLLSDRFSAERPKGSFSTLEIQRTEQGDSAMYLCASSLRAGGSYEQYFGPGTRLTVT.

For the CDR3, the DNA is TGTGCCAGCAGTTACTCCAGGGCGGCTAGGGGGTACGAGCAGTACTTC. It encodes CASSYSRAARGYEQYF. V usage is TRBV6-5 and J usage is TRBJ2-7, with D possibly being TRBD1 (6 bases). Germline loops: CDR1 MNHEY, CDR2 SVGAGI. CDR3 length: 16 residues. Trimming left V 0 bases short and J 4 bases short, with 16 bases between.

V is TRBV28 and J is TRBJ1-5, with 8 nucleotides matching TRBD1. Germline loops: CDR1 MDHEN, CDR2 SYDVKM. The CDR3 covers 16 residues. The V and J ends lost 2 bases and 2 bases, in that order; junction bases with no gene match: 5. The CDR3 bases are TGTGCCAGCAGTTTAGTAGGACAGGGTGGCAATCAGCCCCAGCATTTT. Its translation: CASSLVGQGGNQPQHF.

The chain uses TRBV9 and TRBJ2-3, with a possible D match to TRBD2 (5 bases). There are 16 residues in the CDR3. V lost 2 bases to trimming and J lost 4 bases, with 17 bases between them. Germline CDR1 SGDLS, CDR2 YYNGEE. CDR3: CASSVRSGDGADTQYF. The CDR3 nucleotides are TGTGCCAGCAGCGTCCGGAGCGGAGATGGCGCAGATACGCAGTATTTT. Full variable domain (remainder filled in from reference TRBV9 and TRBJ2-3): DSGVTQTPKHLITATGQRVTLRCSPRSGDLSVYWYQQSLDQGLQFLIQYYNGEERAKGNILERFSAQQFPDLHSELNLSSLELGDSALYFCASSVRSGDGADTQYFGPGTRLTVL.

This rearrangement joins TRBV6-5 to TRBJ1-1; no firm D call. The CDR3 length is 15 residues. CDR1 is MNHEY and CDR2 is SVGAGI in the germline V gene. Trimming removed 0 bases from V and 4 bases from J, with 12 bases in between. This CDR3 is CASSYSTRAGTEAFF. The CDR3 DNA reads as TGTGCCAGCAGTTACTCGACGAGGGCAGGCACTGAAGCTTTCTTT.

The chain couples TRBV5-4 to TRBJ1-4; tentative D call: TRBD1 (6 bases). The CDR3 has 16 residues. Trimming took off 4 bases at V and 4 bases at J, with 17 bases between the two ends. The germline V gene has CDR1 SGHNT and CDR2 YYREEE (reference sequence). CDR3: CASSQIETGVNEKLFF. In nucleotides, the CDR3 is TGTGCCAGCAGCCAAATAGAGACAGGAGTTAATGAAAAACTGTTTTTT.

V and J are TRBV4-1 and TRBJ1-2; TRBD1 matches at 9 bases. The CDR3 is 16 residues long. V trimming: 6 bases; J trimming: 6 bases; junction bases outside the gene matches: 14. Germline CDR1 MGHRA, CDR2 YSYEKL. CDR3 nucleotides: TGCGCCAGCAGGAACGGTATTGGGACAGGGAAAGATGGCTACACCTTC. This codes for CASRNGIGTGKDGYTF.

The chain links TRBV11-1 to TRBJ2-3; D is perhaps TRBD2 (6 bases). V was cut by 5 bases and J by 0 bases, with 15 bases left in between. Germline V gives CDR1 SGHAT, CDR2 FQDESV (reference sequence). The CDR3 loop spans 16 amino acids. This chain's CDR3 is CASSLGFSGSTDTQYF. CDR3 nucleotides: TGTGCCAGCAGCCTCGGATTTAGCGGTAGCACAGATACGCAGTATTTT.

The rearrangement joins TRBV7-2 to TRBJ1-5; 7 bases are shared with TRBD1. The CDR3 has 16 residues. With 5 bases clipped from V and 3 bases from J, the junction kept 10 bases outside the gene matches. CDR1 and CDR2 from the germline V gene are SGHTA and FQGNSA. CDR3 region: CASSLKGAAPNQPQHF. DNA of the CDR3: TGTGCCAGCAGCCTGAAGGGGGCGGCCCCCAATCAGCCCCAGCATTTT.

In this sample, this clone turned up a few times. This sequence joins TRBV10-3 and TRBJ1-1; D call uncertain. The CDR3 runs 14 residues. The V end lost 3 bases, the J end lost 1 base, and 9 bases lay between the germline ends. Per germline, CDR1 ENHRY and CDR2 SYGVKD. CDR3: CAISDREANTEAFF. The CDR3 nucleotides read TGTGCCATCAGTGACAGAGAAGCGAACACTGAAGCTTTCTTT.

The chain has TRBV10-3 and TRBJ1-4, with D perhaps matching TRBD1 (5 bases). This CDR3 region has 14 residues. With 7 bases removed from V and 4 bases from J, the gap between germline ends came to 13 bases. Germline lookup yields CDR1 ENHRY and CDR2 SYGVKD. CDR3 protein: CAINPGGDNEKLFF. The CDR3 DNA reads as TGTGCCATCAATCCGGGGGGGGATAATGAAAAACTGTTTTTT.

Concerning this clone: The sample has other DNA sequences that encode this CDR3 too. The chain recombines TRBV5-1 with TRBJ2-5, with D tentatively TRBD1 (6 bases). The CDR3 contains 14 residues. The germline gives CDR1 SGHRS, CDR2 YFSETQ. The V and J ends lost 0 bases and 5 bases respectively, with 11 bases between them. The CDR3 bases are TGCGCCAGCAGCTTGGTTGGCCAGGGGGAGACCCAGTACTTC. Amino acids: CASSLVGQGETQYF.

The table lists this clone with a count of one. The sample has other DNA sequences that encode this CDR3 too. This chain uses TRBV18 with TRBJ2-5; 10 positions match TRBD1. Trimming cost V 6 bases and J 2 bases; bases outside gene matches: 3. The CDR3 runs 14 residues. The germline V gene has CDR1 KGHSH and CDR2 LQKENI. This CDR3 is CASSPGQGQETQYF. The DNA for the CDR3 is TGTGCCAGCTCGCCGGGACAGGGGCAAGAGACCCAGTACTTC. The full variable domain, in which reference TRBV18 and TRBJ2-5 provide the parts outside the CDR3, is NAGVMQNPRHLVRRRGQEARLRCSPMKGHSHVYWYRQLPEEGLKFMVYLQKENIIDESGMPKERFSAEFPKEGPSILRIQQVVRGDSAAYFCASSPGQGQETQYFGPGTRLLVL.

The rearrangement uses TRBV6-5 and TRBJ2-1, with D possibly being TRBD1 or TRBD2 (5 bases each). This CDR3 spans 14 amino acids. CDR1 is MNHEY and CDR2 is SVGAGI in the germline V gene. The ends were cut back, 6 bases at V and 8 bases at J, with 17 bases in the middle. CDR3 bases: TGTGCCAGCAGATCCGGGTGGGGGTCGCATGAGCAGTTCTTC. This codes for CASRSGWGSHEQFF.

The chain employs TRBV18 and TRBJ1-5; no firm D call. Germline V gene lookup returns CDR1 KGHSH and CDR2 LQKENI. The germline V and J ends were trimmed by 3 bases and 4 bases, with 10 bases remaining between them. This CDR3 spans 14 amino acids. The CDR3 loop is CASSPWQANQPQHF. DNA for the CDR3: TGTGCCAGCTCACCTTGGCAGGCAAATCAGCCCCAGCATTTT.

The CDR3 is CASSVREAKNGELFF. In DNA form, the CDR3 reads TGTGCCAGCAGCGTTCGCGAGGCTAAGAACGGGGAGCTGTTTTTT. V is TRBV21-1 and J is TRBJ2-2; TRBD2 is taken as the D call from the table, unchecked against the DNA. TRBV21-1 is labeled a pseudogene. The CDR3 is 15 residues long.

CDR3 coding DNA: TGTGCCAGCAGAGTAGCGGGAGTCAGGGAGACCCAGTACTTC. Its protein product is CASRVAGVRETQYF. The genes are TRBV6-5 and TRBJ2-5; 9 bases fit TRBD2. V gave up 6 bases and J gave up 5 bases; unmatched junction bases: 7. Per the germline V gene, CDR1 is MNHEY and CDR2 is SVGAGI. The CDR3 has 14 residues.

The CDR3 here is CASSRGTSGLTDTQYF. CDR3 sequence (DNA): TGTGCCAGCAGCCGAGGGACTAGCGGCCTCACAGATACGCAGTATTTT. The V gene is TRBV7-3, the J gene TRBJ2-3; TRBD2 aligns across 11 bases. Germline V gene sequence: CDR1 SGHTA, CDR2 FQGTGA. V lost 5 bases, J lost 2 bases, and 6 bases stayed unmatched. The CDR3 has 16 residues.

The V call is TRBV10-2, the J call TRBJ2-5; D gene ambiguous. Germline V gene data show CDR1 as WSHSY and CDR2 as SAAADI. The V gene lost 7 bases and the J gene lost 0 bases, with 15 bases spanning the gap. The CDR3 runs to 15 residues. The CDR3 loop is CASTRSLRYQETQYF. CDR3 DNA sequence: TGCGCCAGCACACGGTCGTTGCGGTACCAAGAGACCCAGTACTTC.

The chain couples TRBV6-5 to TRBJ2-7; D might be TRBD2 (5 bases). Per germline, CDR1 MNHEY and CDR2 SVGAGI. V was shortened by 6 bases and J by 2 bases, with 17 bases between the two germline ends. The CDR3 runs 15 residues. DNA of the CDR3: TGTGCCAGCAGCCTCAATAGCGCATTCCCCTACGAGCAGTACTTC. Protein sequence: CASSLNSAFPYEQYF.

In nucleotides, the CDR3 is TGTGCCAGTAGTATAGTAGGCAGGCCTACCGGGGAGCTGTTTTTT. This encodes CASSIVGRPTGELFF. The chain employs TRBV19 and TRBJ2-2; D is undetermined. Between the trimmed V and J ends, which lost 1 base and 5 bases, there was a span of 11 bases. CDR3 size: 15 residues. Germline CDR1 reads LNHDA; CDR2 reads SQIVND (reference sequence).

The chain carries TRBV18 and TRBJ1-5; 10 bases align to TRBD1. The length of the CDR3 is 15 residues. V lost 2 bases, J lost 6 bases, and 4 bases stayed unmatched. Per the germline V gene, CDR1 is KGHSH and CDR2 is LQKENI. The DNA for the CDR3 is TGTGCCAGCTCACCAGACAGGGGGCCTGGTCAGCCCCAGCATTTT. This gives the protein CASSPDRGPGQPQHF.

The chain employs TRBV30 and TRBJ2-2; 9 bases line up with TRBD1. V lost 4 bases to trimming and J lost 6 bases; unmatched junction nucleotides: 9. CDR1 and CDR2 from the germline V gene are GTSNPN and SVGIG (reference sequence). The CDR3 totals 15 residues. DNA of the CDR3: TGTGCCTGGACCCCTAAACAGGGGGCCCCCGGGGAGCTGTTTTTT. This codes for CAWTPKQGAPGELFF.

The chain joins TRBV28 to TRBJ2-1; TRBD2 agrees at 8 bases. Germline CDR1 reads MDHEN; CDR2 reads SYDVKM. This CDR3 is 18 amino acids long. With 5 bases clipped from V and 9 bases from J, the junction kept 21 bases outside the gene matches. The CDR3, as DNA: TGTGCCAGCAGTCCCCTAGGAGTAGCGGGACCCCCCGGGGGTGAGCAGTTCTTC. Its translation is CASSPLGVAGPPGGEQFF.

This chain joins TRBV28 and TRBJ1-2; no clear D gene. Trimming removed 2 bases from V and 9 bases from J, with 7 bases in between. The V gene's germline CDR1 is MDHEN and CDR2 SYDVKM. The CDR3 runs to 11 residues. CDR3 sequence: CASSLLTSYTF. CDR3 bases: TGTGCCAGCAGTTTACTCACCAGCTACACCTTC.

The CDR3 bases are TGCGCCAGCAGCTTGCGCCTAGTTGACATTCAGTACTTC. It yields the protein CASSLRLVDIQYF. This rearrangement joins TRBV5-1 to TRBJ2-4; no reliable D call. The CDR3 spans 13 residues. Germline V gives CDR1 SGHRS, CDR2 YFSETQ. Between the trimmed V and J ends, which lost 1 base and 8 bases, there was a span of 10 bases.